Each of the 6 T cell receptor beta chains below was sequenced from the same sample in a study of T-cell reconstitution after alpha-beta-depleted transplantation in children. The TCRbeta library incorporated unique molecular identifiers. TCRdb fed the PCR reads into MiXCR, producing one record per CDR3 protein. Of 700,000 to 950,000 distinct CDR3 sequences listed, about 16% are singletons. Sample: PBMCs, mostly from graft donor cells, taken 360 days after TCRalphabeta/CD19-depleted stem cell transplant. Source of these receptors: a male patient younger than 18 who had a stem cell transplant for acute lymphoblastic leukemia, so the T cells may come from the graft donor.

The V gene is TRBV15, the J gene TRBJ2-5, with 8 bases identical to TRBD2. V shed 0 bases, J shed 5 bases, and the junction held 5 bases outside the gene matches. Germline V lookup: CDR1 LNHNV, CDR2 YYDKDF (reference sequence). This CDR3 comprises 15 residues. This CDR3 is CATSRDGTRHETQYF. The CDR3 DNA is TGTGCCACCAGCAGAGATGGGACTAGACACGAGACCCAGTACTTC. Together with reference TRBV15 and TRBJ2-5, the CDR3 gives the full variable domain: DAMVIQNPRYQVTQFGKPVTLSCSQTLNHNVMYWYQQKSSQAPKLLFHYYDKDFNNEADTPDNFQSRRPNTSFCFLDIRSPGLGDTAMYLCATSRDGTRHETQYFGPGTRLLVL.

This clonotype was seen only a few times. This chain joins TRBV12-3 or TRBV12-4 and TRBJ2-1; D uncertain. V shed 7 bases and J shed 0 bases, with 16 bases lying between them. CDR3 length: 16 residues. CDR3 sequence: CASTAQAPSSYNEQFF. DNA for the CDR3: TGTGCCAGCACCGCCCAAGCGCCGAGCTCCTACAATGAGCAGTTCTTC.

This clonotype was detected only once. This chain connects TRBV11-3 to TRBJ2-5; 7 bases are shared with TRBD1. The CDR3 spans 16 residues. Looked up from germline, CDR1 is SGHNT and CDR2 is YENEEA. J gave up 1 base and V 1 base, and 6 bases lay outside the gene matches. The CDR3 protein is CASSLVWDRIQETQYF. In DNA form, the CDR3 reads TGTGCCAGCAGCTTAGTTTGGGACAGAATCCAAGAGACCCAGTACTTC.

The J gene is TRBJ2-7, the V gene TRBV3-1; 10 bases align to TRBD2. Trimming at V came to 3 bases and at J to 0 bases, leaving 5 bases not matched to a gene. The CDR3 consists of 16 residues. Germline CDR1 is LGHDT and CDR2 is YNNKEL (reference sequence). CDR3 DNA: TGTGCCAGCAGCCACCGACTAGCGGGCCTCTCCTACGAGCAGTACTTC. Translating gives CASSHRLAGLSYEQYF.

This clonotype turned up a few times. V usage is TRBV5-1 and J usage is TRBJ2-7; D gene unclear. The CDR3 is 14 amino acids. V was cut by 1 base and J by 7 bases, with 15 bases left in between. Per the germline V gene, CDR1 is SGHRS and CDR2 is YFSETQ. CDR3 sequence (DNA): TGCGCCAGCAGCTTGATTGCAGACTTAGATGAGCAGTACTTC. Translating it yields CASSLIADLDEQYF.

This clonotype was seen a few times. CDR3 region: CASSLRGRRDNEQFF. CDR3 nucleotides: TGTGCCAGCAGTTTACGCGGGAGGCGGGACAATGAGCAGTTCTTC. The chain joins TRBV12-3 or TRBV12-4 to TRBJ2-1, with 8 bases lining up with TRBD2. Trimming at V came to 2 bases and at J to 5 bases, leaving 5 bases not matched to a gene. This CDR3 is 15 amino acids long.